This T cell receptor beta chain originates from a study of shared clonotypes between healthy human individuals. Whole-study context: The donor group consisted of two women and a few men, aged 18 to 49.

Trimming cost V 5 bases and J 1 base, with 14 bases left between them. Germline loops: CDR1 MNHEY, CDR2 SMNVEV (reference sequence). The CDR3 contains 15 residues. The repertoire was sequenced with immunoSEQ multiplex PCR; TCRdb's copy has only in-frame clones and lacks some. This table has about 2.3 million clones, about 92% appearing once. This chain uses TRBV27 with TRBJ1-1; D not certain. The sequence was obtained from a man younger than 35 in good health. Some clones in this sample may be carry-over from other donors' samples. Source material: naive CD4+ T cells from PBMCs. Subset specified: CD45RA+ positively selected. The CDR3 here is CASSRNTARNTEAFF. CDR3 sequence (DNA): TGTGCCAGCAGTCGAAACACCGCCAGGAACACTGAAGCTTTCTTT.